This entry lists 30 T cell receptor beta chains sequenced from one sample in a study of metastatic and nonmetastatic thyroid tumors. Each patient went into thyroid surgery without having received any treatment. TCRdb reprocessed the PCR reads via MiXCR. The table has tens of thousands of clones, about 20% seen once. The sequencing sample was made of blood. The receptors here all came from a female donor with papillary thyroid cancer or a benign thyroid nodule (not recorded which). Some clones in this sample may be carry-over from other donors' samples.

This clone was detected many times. DNA of the CDR3: TGTGCCAGCAGCCCCCCCGGGACTAGCGGTTCAGATACGCAGTATTTT. Its translation: CASSPPGTSGSDTQYF. The chain carries TRBV11-2 and TRBJ2-3, with 11 bases that match TRBD2. The CDR3 sequence is 16 residues long. In germline, CDR1 is SGHAT, CDR2 FQNNGV. After removal of 5 bases from V and 4 bases from J, the junction contained 8 bases not matched to a gene.

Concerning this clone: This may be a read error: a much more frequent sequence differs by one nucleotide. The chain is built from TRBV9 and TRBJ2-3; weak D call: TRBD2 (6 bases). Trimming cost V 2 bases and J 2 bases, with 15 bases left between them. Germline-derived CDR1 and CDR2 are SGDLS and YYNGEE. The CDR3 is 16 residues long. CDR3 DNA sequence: TGTGCCAGCAGCGTTTTGGCTAGCGCTATCACAGATACGCAGTATTTT. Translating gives CASSVLASAITDTQYF.

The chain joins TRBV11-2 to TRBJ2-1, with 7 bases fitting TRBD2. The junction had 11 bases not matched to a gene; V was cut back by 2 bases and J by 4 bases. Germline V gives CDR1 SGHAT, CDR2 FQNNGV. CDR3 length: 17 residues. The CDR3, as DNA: TGTGCCAGCAGCTTATTCCCGGGCGGGAGACAATACAATGAGCAGTTCTTC. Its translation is CASSLFPGGRQYNEQFF.

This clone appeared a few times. CDR3 DNA: TGTGCCAGCACCCTGAAGGTACAGGATAATTCACCCCTCCACTTT. Translating gives CASTLKVQDNSPLHF. The genes are TRBV12-3 or TRBV12-4 and TRBJ1-6; D perhaps matches TRBD1 (5 bases). V was pared by 7 bases and J by 5 bases, with 15 bases between. The CDR3 extends over 15 amino acids.

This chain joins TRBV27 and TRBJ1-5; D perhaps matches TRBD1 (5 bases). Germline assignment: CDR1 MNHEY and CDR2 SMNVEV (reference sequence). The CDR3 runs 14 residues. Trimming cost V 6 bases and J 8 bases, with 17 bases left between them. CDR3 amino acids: CASRLSGNEKPQHF. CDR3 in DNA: TGTGCCAGCAGGTTGTCAGGGAACGAGAAGCCCCAGCATTTT.

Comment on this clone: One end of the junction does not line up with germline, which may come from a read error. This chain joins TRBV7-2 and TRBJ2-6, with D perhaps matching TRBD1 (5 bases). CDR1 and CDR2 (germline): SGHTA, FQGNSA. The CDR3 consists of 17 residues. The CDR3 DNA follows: TGTGCCAGCAGCTTAGCGCGGCCGAGATCTGGGGCAAACGTCCTGACTTTC. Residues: CASSLARPRSGANVLTF.

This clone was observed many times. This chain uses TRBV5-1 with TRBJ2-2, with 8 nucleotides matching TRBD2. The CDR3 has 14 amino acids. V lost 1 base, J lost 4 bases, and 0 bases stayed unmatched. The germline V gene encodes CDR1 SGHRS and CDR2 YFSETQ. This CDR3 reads CASSLSGSTGELFF. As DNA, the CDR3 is TGCGCCAGCAGCTTGAGCGGGAGCACCGGGGAGCTGTTTTTT.

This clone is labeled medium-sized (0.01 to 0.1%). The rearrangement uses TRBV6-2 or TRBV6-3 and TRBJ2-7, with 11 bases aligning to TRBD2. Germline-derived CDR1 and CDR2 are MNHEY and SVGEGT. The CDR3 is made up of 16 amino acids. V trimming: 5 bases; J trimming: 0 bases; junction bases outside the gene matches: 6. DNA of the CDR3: TGTGCCAGCAGTACAAGCCTAGCGGGAGGCTCCTACGAGCAGTACTTC. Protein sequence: CASSTSLAGGSYEQYF.

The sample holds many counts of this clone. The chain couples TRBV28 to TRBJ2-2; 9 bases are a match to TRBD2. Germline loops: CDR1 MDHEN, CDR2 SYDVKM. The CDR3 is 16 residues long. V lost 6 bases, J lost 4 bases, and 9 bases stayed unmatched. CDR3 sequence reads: CASSRLLAGSTGELFF. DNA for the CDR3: TGTGCCAGCAGCCGGCTCCTAGCGGGGAGCACCGGGGAGCTGTTTTTT. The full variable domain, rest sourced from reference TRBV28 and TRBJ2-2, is DVKVTQSSRYLVKRTGEKVFLECVQDMDHENMFWYRQDPGLGLRLIYFSYDVKMKEKGDIPEGYSVSREKKERFSLILESASTNQTSMYLCASSRLLAGSTGELFFGEGSRLTVL.

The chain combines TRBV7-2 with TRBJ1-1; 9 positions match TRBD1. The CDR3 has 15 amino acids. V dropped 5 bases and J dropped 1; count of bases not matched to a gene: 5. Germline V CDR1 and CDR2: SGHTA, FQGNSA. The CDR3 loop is CASSPTGGENTEAFF. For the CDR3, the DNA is TGTGCCAGCAGCCCGACAGGGGGGGAGAACACTGAAGCTTTCTTT.

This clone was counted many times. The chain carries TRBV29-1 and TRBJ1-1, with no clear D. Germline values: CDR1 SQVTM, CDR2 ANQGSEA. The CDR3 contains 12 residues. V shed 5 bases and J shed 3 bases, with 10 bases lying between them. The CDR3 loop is CSVWGGDTEAFF. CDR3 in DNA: TGCAGCGTTTGGGGTGGGGACACTGAAGCTTTCTTT.

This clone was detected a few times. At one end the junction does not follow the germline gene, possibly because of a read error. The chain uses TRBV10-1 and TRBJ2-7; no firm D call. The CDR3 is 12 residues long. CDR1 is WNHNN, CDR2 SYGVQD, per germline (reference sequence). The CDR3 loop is CSSSYSSYEQYF. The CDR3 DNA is TGTTCCAGCAGTTATAGCTCCTACGAGCAGTACTTC.

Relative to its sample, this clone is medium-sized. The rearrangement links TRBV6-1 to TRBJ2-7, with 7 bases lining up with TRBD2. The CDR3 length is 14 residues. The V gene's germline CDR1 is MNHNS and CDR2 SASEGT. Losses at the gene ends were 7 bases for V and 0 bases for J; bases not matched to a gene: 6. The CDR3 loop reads CASTPTGGSYEQYF. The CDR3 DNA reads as TGTGCCAGCACCCCAACGGGGGGCTCCTACGAGCAGTACTTC.

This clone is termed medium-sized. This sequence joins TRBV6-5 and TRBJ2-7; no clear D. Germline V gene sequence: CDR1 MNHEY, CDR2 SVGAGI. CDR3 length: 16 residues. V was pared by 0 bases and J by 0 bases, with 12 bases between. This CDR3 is CASSYSRSRSSYEQYF. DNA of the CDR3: TGTGCCAGCAGTTACTCGCGGTCTAGAAGCTCCTACGAGCAGTACTTC.

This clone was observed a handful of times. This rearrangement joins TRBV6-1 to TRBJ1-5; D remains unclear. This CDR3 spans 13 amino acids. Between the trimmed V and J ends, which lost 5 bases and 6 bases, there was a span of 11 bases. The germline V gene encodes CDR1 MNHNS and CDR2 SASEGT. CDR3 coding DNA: TGTGCCAGCAGTCCCATTATCCCTCAGCCCCAGCATTTT. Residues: CASSPIIPQPQHF.

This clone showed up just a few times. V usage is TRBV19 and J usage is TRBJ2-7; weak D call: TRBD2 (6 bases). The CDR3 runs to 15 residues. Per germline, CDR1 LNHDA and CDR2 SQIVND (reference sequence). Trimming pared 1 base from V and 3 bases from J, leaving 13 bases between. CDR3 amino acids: CASSIAARRDYEQYF. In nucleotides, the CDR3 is TGTGCCAGTAGTATAGCAGCCAGGAGGGACTACGAGCAGTACTTC. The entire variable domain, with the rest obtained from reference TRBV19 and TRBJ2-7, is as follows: DGGITQSPKYLFRKEGQNVTLSCEQNLNHDAMYWYRQDPGQGLRLIYYSQIVNDFQKGDIAEGYSVSREKKESFPLTVTSAQKNPTAFYLCASSIAARRDYEQYFGPGTRLTVT.

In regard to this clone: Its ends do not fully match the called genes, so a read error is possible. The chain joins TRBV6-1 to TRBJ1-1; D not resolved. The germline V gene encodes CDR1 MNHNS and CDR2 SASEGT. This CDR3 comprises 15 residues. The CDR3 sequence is CANSADPAMNTEDFF. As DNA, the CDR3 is TGTGCCAACAGTGCCGACCCGGCTATGAACACTGAAGATTTCTTT.

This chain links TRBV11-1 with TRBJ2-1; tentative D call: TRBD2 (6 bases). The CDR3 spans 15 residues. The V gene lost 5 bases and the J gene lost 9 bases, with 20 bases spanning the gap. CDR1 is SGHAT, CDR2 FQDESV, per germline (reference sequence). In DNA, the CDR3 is TGTGCCAGCAGCGTTGCGGAGGGCCTAGTAGGTGAGCAGTTCTTC. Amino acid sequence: CASSVAEGLVGEQFF.

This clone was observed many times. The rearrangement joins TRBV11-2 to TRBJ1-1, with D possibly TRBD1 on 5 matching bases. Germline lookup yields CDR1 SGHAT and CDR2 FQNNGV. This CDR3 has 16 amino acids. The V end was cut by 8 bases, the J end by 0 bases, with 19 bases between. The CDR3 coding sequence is TGTGCCAGCGCCCCTGGGGCAGCCTCCATGAACACTGAAGCTTTCTTT. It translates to CASAPGAASMNTEAFF.

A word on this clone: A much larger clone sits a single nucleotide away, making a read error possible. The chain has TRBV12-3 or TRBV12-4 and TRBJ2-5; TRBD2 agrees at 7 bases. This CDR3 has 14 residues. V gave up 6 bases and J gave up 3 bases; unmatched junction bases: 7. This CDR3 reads CASSGLVVKETQYF. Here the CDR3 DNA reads TGTGCCAGCAGCGGACTAGTGGTTAAAGAGACCCAGTACTTC.

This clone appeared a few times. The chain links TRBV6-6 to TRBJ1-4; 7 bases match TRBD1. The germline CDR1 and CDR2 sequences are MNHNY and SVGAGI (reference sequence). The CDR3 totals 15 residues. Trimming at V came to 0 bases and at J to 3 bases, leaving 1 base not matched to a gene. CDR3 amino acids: CASSYSGQANEKLFF. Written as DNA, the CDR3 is TGTGCCAGCAGTTACTCTGGACAGGCTAATGAAAAACTGTTTTTT.

Here the CDR3 DNA reads TGTGCCTGGAGCACGGGAGGTTTTACCCACGAGCAGTACTTC. Amino acid sequence: CAWSTGGFTHEQYF. The rearrangement joins TRBV30 to TRBJ2-7; 7 bases agree with TRBD2. In germline, CDR1 is GTSNPN, CDR2 SVGIG (reference sequence). This CDR3 is 14 amino acids long. Losses at the gene ends were 3 bases for V and 5 bases for J; bases not matched to a gene: 10.

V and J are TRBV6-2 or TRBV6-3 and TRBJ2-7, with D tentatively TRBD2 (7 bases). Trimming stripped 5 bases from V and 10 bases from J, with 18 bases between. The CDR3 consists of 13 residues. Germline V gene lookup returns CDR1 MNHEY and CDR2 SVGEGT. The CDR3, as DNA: TGTGCCAGCAGTAACCCCGGGACGGGGGGCCAGTACTTC. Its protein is CASSNPGTGGQYF.

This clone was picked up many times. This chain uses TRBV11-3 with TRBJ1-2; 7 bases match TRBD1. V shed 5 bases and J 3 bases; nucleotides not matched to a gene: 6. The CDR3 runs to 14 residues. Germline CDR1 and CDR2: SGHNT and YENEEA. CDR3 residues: CASSEGQMDYGYTF. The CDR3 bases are TGTGCCAGCAGCGAGGGACAGATGGACTATGGCTACACCTTC.

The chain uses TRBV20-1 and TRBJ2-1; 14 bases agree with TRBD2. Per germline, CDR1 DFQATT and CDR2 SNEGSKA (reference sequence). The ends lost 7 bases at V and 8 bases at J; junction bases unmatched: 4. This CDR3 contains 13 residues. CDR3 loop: CSVPGLAGDEQFF. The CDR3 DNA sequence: TGCAGTGTTCCGGGACTAGCGGGAGATGAGCAGTTCTTC.

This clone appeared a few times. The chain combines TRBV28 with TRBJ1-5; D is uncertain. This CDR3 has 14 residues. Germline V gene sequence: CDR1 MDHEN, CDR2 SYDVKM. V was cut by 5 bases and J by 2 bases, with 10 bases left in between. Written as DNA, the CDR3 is TGTGCCAGCAGTATCACAGTTGGCAATCAGCCCCAGCATTTT. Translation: CASSITVGNQPQHF.

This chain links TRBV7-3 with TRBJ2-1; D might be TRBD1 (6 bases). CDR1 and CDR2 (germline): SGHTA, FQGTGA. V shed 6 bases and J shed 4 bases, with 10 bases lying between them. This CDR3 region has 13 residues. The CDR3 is CASSRRGYNEQFF. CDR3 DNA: TGTGCCAGCAGTCGAAGGGGGTACAATGAGCAGTTCTTC.

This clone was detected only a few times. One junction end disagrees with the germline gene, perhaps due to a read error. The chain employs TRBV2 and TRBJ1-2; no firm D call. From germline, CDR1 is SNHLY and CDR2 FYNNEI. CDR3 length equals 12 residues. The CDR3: CASKMVYSGYTF. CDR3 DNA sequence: TGTGCCAGCAAAATGGTTTACTCTGGCTACACATTC.

The CDR3 loop is CASSSGASGIFNEQFF. In nucleotides, the CDR3 is TGCGCCAGCAGCTCGGGGGCTAGCGGAATCTTCAATGAGCAGTTCTTC. V and J are TRBV5-1 and TRBJ2-1, with D perhaps TRBD2 (7 bases). The germline V gene encodes CDR1 SGHRS and CDR2 YFSETQ. V shed 3 bases and J shed 6 bases, with 19 bases lying between them. This CDR3 has 16 residues.

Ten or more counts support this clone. CDR3 bases: TGTGCCAGCAGCTTAGATCTGGGTAACTACGAGCAGTACTTC. Its protein product is CASSLDLGNYEQYF. The gene calls are TRBV11-2 and TRBJ2-7; D unresolved. This CDR3 has 14 amino acids. The V end was cut by 0 bases, the J end by 3 bases, with 9 bases between. Germline V lookup: CDR1 SGHAT, CDR2 FQNNGV.